These 18 T cell receptor beta chains were sequenced from one sample in a study of CD8 T cells in ankylosing spondylitis. Each CDR3 protein gets one entry after TCRdb re-called the 5' RACE reads with MiXCR. The sample has 270,000 or so distinct CDR3 sequences; about a sixth are singletons. Sequenced input: blood, either unsorted or a sorted T cell fraction (not recorded which). The receptors were sampled from a male donor with ankylosing spondylitis or in good health (not recorded which).

There are a few counts of this clonotype. This chain uses TRBV12-5 with TRBJ2-7; 11 nucleotides agree with TRBD1. The CDR3 is made up of 14 amino acids. Trimming cost V 6 bases and J 4 bases; bases outside gene matches: 5. Germline V CDR1 and CDR2: LGHNT, FRNRAP. CDR3 in DNA: TGTGCTAGTGGGACGGGACAGGGGGTTTACGAGCAGTACTTC. Translation gives CASGTGQGVYEQYF.

The V gene is TRBV5-8, the J gene TRBJ2-5; D possibly corresponds to TRBD2 (5 bases). The V end lost 4 bases, the J end lost 2 bases, and 15 bases lay between the germline ends. The CDR3 is made up of 15 amino acids. The germline V gene encodes CDR1 SGHTS and CDR2 YDEGEE. CDR3 protein: CASSIGRGGQETQYF. The CDR3 DNA sequence: TGTGCCAGCAGCATCGGACGGGGTGGGCAAGAGACCCAGTACTTC.

Only a few counts were recorded for this clonotype. V gene TRBV28 combines with J gene TRBJ1-4; D is unclear. Germline V gene data show CDR1 as MDHEN and CDR2 as SYDVKM. There are 13 residues in the CDR3. Trimming left V 5 bases short and J 5 bases short, with 9 bases between. CDR3 nucleotide sequence: TGTGCCAGCAGTAGTTACGCGAATGAAAAACTGTTTTTT. Translation: CASSSYANEKLFF.

This clonotype came up many times. The rearrangement joins TRBV28 to TRBJ1-5, with a possible D match to TRBD1 (5 bases). V was clipped by 3 bases and J by 5 bases, with 8 bases between them. Germline lookup yields CDR1 MDHEN and CDR2 SYDVKM. The CDR3 covers 13 residues. The CDR3 DNA reads TGTGCCAGCAGTTTGTGGGGGGATCAGCCCCAGCATTTT. It encodes CASSLWGDQPQHF.

The genes are TRBV4-1 and TRBJ2-3; 9 nucleotides agree with TRBD2. The CDR3 is 20 amino acids. V shed 0 bases, J shed 2 bases, and the junction held 15 bases outside the gene matches. Germline V lookup: CDR1 MGHRA, CDR2 YSYEKL. The CDR3 protein is CASSQDLVASGAAYTDTQYF. The CDR3 DNA reads as TGCGCCAGCAGCCAAGATCTGGTGGCTAGCGGGGCGGCTTACACAGATACGCAGTATTTT.

The V gene is TRBV7-8, the J gene TRBJ2-2, with 8 bases fitting TRBD1. CDR1 and CDR2 (germline): SGHVS, FQNEAQ. This CDR3 is 16 amino acids long. Trimming took 5 bases from V and 5 from J; bases not matched to a gene: 10. The CDR3, as DNA: TGTGCCAGCAGCGGAACCGGGACAGGCGTAACCGGGGAGCTGTTTTTT. Protein: CASSGTGTGVTGELFF.

This sequence joins TRBV3-1 and TRBJ1-2; D not certain. Germline-derived CDR1 and CDR2 are LGHDT and YNNKEL (reference sequence). V was pared by 2 bases and J by 4 bases, with 8 bases between. This CDR3 is 13 amino acids long. The CDR3 here is CASSQSDGYGYTF. The CDR3 DNA reads as TGTGCCAGCAGCCAAAGTGATGGCTATGGCTACACCTTC.

This clonotype was counted between two and nine times. The CDR3 loop reads CASSLEGLAGGLNEQFF. The CDR3 coding sequence is TGTGCCAGCAGCTTAGAGGGACTAGCGGGAGGGCTTAATGAGCAGTTCTTC. The chain couples TRBV11-2 to TRBJ2-1; 16 nucleotides line up with TRBD2. CDR1 and CDR2 from the germline V gene are SGHAT and FQNNGV. The CDR3 is made up of 17 amino acids. V lost 0 bases and J lost 7; bases outside the gene matches: 3.

V and J are TRBV12-3 or TRBV12-4 and TRBJ2-1; the D gene is possibly TRBD1 (5 bases). Trimming stripped 0 bases from V and 6 bases from J, with 9 bases between. The CDR3 covers 14 residues. The CDR3: CASSLADSANEQFF. CDR3 DNA sequence: TGTGCCAGCAGTTTAGCTGACAGCGCCAATGAGCAGTTCTTC.

This clonotype was counted at least ten times. The chain links TRBV5-1 to TRBJ2-1; 14 bases map to TRBD2. Germline CDR1 SGHRS, CDR2 YFSETQ. J was trimmed by 8 bases and V by 0 bases; bases with no gene match: 4. This CDR3 region has 16 residues. The CDR3 bases are TGCGCCAGCAGCTTGGGATTGGGACTAGCGGGAGATGAGCAGTTCTTC. The encoded protein is CASSLGLGLAGDEQFF.

V usage is TRBV7-2 and J usage is TRBJ2-7; D gene unclear. The CDR3 consists of 12 residues. Between the trimmed V and J ends, which lost 5 bases and 5 bases, there was a span of 10 bases. The germline CDR1 and CDR2 sequences are SGHTA and FQGNSA. CDR3 in amino acids: CASSVHRNEQYF. The CDR3 DNA reads TGTGCCAGCAGCGTACACCGAAACGAGCAGTACTTC.

The genes are TRBV12-3 or TRBV12-4 and TRBJ1-5, with 8 bases lining up with TRBD1. V was pared by 6 bases and J by 6 bases, with 7 bases of the junction left unmatched. CDR3 length equals 14 residues. CDR3 sequence: CASSPGTGAQPQHF. In DNA, the CDR3 is TGTGCCAGCAGCCCCGGGACAGGTGCTCAGCCCCAGCATTTT.

This clonotype has just a few counts. The chain links TRBV9 to TRBJ1-1, with D tentatively TRBD1 (5 bases). Germline V gives CDR1 SGDLS, CDR2 YYNGEE. V was trimmed by 0 bases and J by 6 bases, leaving 9 bases between them. This CDR3 region has 13 residues. CDR3 DNA: TGTGCCAGCAGCGTAGTGATGGGGGCTGAAGCTTTCTTT. Amino acids: CASSVVMGAEAFF.

This rearrangement joins TRBV25-1 to TRBJ2-7, with D possibly matching TRBD1 (5 bases). The ends were cut back, 3 bases at V and 1 base at J, with 13 bases in the middle. CDR1 is MGHDK, CDR2 SYGVNS, per germline. This CDR3 comprises 15 residues. CDR3: CASSDNQGFSYEQYF. In DNA form, the CDR3 reads TGTGCCAGCAGTGATAATCAGGGATTTTCCTACGAGCAGTACTTC.

In its sample, this clonotype was seen a few times. V usage is TRBV30 and J usage is TRBJ2-2; the match to TRBD2 covers 9 bases. The CDR3 runs to 15 residues. Germline lookup yields CDR1 GTSNPN and CDR2 SVGIG (reference sequence). J lost 3 bases, V lost 2 bases, and 4 bases had no gene match. CDR3 region: CAWSRREGYTGELFF. The CDR3, as DNA: TGTGCCTGGAGTAGGCGGGAGGGATACACCGGGGAGCTGTTTTTT.

This clonotype has a handful of counts. This rearrangement joins TRBV12-3 or TRBV12-4 to TRBJ2-5; 9 bases are shared with TRBD2. After removal of 5 bases from V and 2 bases from J, the junction contained 6 bases not matched to a gene. The CDR3 has 15 residues. The CDR3 sequence: CASSPLAGLQETQYF. Written as DNA, the CDR3 is TGTGCCAGCAGTCCCCTAGCGGGACTTCAAGAGACCCAGTACTTC.

V is TRBV27 and J is TRBJ1-1; 10 nucleotides match TRBD1. CDR1 and CDR2 (germline): MNHEY, SMNVEV (reference sequence). Unmatched junction bases numbered 6, after V lost 5 bases and J lost 3 bases. The CDR3 covers 15 residues. In nucleotides, the CDR3 is TGTGCCAGCAGTGACAGGACAGGGGGAGACACTGAAGCTTTCTTT. Translation gives CASSDRTGGDTEAFF.

The V gene is TRBV29-1, the J gene TRBJ2-2; 7 bases match TRBD1. Germline V lookup: CDR1 SQVTM, CDR2 ANQGSEA. CDR3 length equals 16 residues. V trimming: 1 base; J trimming: 0 bases; junction bases outside the gene matches: 5. The CDR3 nucleotides read TGCAGCGTTGAAGGGCCCGGGACAGCGAACACCGGGGAGCTGTTTTTT. Translation gives CSVEGPGTANTGELFF.